The rows below give T cell receptor beta chains drawn from one sample of a study of T cells after yellow fever vaccination. TCRdb independently ran MiXCR on the 5' RACE reads; one entry per CDR3 protein. Here the sample spans some 600,000 distinct CDR3 sequences, around 16% being singletons. Source: PBMCs, taken 4 to 5 days after the first yellow fever vaccination. These receptors originate from a man younger than 30 who received the YFV17D yellow fever vaccine. Both conserved end residues are part of each CDR3. The D gene is left open where the match is weak. Size tells how often a clone was seen (once, few, many) or the class of an expanded clone, and some rows leave it out.

D gene: TRBD1; V gene: TRBV7-9; CDR3 length: 17; J gene: TRBJ2-3; clone size: -; CDR3 protein: CASSWEQGALSTDTQYF; CDR3 DNA: TGTGCCAGCAGCTGGGAACAGGGGGCCCTAAGCACAGATACGCAGTATTTT
D gene: -; V gene: TRBV20-1; CDR3 length: 14; J gene: TRBJ2-3; clone size: -; CDR3 protein: CSARGGGGVDTQYF; CDR3 DNA: TGCAGTGCTAGAGGAGGGGGGGGGGTAGATACGCAGTATTTT
D gene: TRBD1; V gene: TRBV6-2/TRBV6-3; CDR3 length: 14; J gene: TRBJ2-4; clone size: -; CDR3 protein: CASSYSGTGVIQYF; CDR3 DNA: TGTGCCAGCAGTTACTCGGGGACAGGGGTCATTCAGTACTTC
D gene: TRBD1; V gene: TRBV5-1; CDR3 length: 14; J gene: TRBJ2-7; clone size: many; CDR3 protein: CASSTGQGFYEQYF; CDR3 DNA: TGCGCCAGCAGCACGGGACAGGGGTTCTACGAGCAGTACTTC
D gene: TRBD1; V gene: TRBV7-2; CDR3 length: 13; J gene: TRBJ1-2; clone size: few; CDR3 protein: CASSPGQGRSYTF; CDR3 DNA: TGTGCCAGCAGCCCCGGACAGGGGAGAAGCTACACCTTC
D gene: -; V gene: TRBV7-6; CDR3 length: 18; J gene: TRBJ1-6; clone size: once; CDR3 protein: CASSPSAKGGSYNSPLHF; CDR3 DNA: TGTGCCAGCAGCCCCTCCGCGAAGGGTGGCTCCTATAATTCACCCCTCCACTTT
D gene: -; V gene: TRBV19; CDR3 length: 13; J gene: TRBJ2-5; clone size: -; CDR3 protein: CASSNKAAETQYF; CDR3 DNA: TGTGCCAGTAGTAACAAAGCCGCGGAGACCCAGTACTTC
D gene: TRBD1; V gene: TRBV29-1; CDR3 length: 16; J gene: TRBJ2-2; clone size: few; CDR3 protein: CSVEGTTGTNTGELFF; CDR3 DNA: TGCAGCGTTGAAGGAACGACAGGGACGAACACCGGGGAGCTGTTTTTT
D gene: -; V gene: TRBV15; CDR3 length: 16; J gene: TRBJ1-2; clone size: -; CDR3 protein: CATSRGGTVSNYGYTF; CDR3 DNA: TGTGCCACCAGCAGAGGGGGGACCGTTTCTAACTATGGCTACACCTTC
D gene: -; V gene: TRBV5-1; CDR3 length: 16; J gene: TRBJ2-3; clone size: -; CDR3 protein: CASSVVSGGKEDTQYF; CDR3 DNA: TGCGCCAGCAGCGTGGTGAGCGGCGGGAAGGAGGATACGCAGTATTTT
D gene: -; V gene: TRBV5-1; CDR3 length: 16; J gene: TRBJ2-6; clone size: -; CDR3 protein: CAGKPGHTSGANVLTF; CDR3 DNA: TGCGCCGGCAAACCGGGACACACCTCTGGGGCCAACGTCCTGACTTTC
D gene: -; V gene: TRBV7-2; CDR3 length: 16; J gene: TRBJ2-1; clone size: few; CDR3 protein: CASSLAHTNSYNEQFF; CDR3 DNA: TGTGCCAGCAGCTTAGCACATACCAATTCCTACAATGAGCAGTTCTTC
D gene: TRBD1; V gene: TRBV6-1; CDR3 length: 15; J gene: TRBJ2-7; clone size: -; CDR3 protein: CASSGRQGSSYEQYF; CDR3 DNA: TGTGCCAGCAGTGGCAGACAGGGGAGCTCCTACGAGCAGTACTTC
D gene: -; V gene: TRBV3-1; CDR3 length: 13; J gene: TRBJ1-4; clone size: -; CDR3 protein: CASSQMPNEKLFF; CDR3 DNA: TGTGCCAGCAGCCAAATGCCAAATGAAAAACTGTTTTTT